This paragraph covers one T cell receptor beta chain sequence. The CDR3 length is 18 residues. Trimming at V came to 10 bases and at J to 6 bases, leaving 17 bases not matched to a gene. From germline, CDR1 is MDHEN and CDR2 SYDVKM. The method was immunoSEQ multiplex PCR; TCRdb's version includes in-frame clones alone and lacks a portion of them. Here the sample spans around 450,000 clones, roughly 90% being singletons. The sample originates from a study of Ad26.COV2.S vaccination and SARS-CoV-2 variants. The sample's treatment: over 15 received Ad26.COV2.S at low or high dose, single or two shots; about five received placebo; per-sample allocation not given. The samples date from day 63 after the first vaccine or placebo injection.

This chain connects TRBV28 to TRBJ2-3; 15 bases map to TRBD2. The receptor was derived from a person aged 18-65 years who received the Ad26.COV2.S COVID-19 vaccine or a placebo. Sequenced material: peripheral blood, taken in a trial of Ad26.COV2.S vaccine versus placebo. The CDR3 here is CATKGDPGTSGGSDTQYF. CDR3 sequence (DNA): TGTGCCACCAAAGGGGATCCCGGGACTAGCGGGGGGTCGGATACGCAGTATTTT.